Presented here are 14 T cell receptor beta chains from one specimen sequenced in a study of cytomegalovirus exposure and HLA in healthy donors. This PCR relied on a set of 60 Vbeta primers and 13 Jbeta primers. Measured with immunoSEQ multiplex PCR; TCRdb has only the in-frame clones, and not every one. The data contain 82,000 or so clones, 10% of them seen just once; the ten biggest clones take up approximately 25%. Material for sequencing was PBMCs. The receptor source for this set is a man in his sixties in good health and CMV-seropositive.

The chain has TRBV2 and TRBJ2-7; 8 bases match TRBD2. CDR3 length: 13 residues. V shed 3 bases and J 10 bases; nucleotides not matched to a gene: 8. Per the germline V gene, CDR1 is SNHLY and CDR2 is FYNNEI. The CDR3 here is CASSERTSWGQYV. The CDR3 bases are TGTGCCAGCAGTGAGAGGACTAGCTGGGGCCAGTACGTC.

V and J are TRBV10-2 and TRBJ1-6; 8 bases align to TRBD1. Germline trimming cut 7 bases from V and 6 bases from J; bases unmatched to any gene: 14. This CDR3 is built from 17 residues. Per the germline V gene, CDR1 is WSHSY and CDR2 is SAAADI. The CDR3 protein is CASTPSTGATFNSPLHF. The CDR3 DNA reads TGCGCCAGCACCCCTTCGACAGGGGCGACGTTTAATTCACCCCTCCACTTT.

This rearrangement joins TRBV6-5 to TRBJ1-1; 7 bases are a match to TRBD1. The trim removed 4 bases at V and 1 base at J, leaving 3 bases unmatched. CDR1 is MNHEY, CDR2 SVGAGI, per germline. This CDR3 is 14 amino acids long. CDR3 DNA sequence: TGTGCCAGCAGTTTGACAGGGAGGAACACTGAAGCTTTCTTT. Its translation is CASSLTGRNTEAFF.

This clone was seen a few times. The J gene is TRBJ2-2, the V gene TRBV7-9, with 7 bases that match TRBD1. The CDR3 has 16 amino acids. In germline, CDR1 is SEHNR, CDR2 FQNEAQ (reference sequence). Trimming took 5 bases from V and 4 from J; bases not matched to a gene: 10. The CDR3 region has the DNA TGTGCCAGCAGCCCTACTCGACAGGGCCGCACCGGGGAGCTGTTTTTT. It specifies CASSPTRQGRTGELFF.

This clone came up a few times. This chain links TRBV9 with TRBJ2-5; 8 bases align to TRBD1. Germline CDR1 SGDLS, CDR2 YYNGEE. V lost 10 bases and J lost 4; bases outside the gene matches: 15. The CDR3 length is 15 residues. The CDR3 here is CASSGTGQKGETQYF. In DNA form, the CDR3 reads TGTGCCTCTTCCGGGACAGGTCAAAAAGGAGAGACCCAGTACTTC.

The gene calls are TRBV6-5 and TRBJ1-4; no reliable D call. V lost 5 bases and J lost 8, with 12 bases in between. CDR3 length equals 13 residues. Germline V gives CDR1 MNHEY, CDR2 SVGAGI. The CDR3 protein is CASSLRVLEKLFF. In nucleotides, the CDR3 is TGTGCCAGCAGTCTTCGGGTTCTAGAAAAACTGTTTTTT.

The chain joins TRBV7-2 to TRBJ2-7; D gene uncertain. The CDR3 is 13 amino acids. Between the trimmed V and J ends, which lost 6 bases and 2 bases, there was a span of 11 bases. Germline V gene data show CDR1 as SGHTA and CDR2 as FQGNSA. The CDR3, as DNA: TGTGCCAGCAGATCTCCGATAGCCTACGAGCAGTACTTC. Its protein is CASRSPIAYEQYF.

This chain links TRBV2 with TRBJ1-5, with TRBD1 matching 7 bases. The ends lost 8 bases at V and 7 bases at J; junction bases unmatched: 8. Germline V lookup: CDR1 SNHLY, CDR2 FYNNEI. The CDR3 runs to 13 residues. Here the CDR3 reads CASEQGSGQPQHF. CDR3 DNA: TGTGCCAGCGAACAGGGGAGCGGACAGCCCCAGCATTTT.

CDR3 DNA: TGTGCCGAAGCCGCCAGGGATGAAAAACTGTTTTTT. Residues: CAEAARDEKLFF. The chain recombines TRBV6-1 with TRBJ1-4; weak D call: TRBD1 (5 bases). Germline V CDR1 and CDR2: MNHNS, SASEGT. The V and J ends lost 11 bases and 6 bases respectively, with 13 bases between them. This CDR3 comprises 12 residues.

The V call is TRBV7-2, the J call TRBJ2-1; 15 bases agree with TRBD2. This CDR3 contains 16 residues. The junction had 7 bases not matched to a gene; V was cut back by 5 bases and J by 8 bases. CDR1 SGHTA and CDR2 FQGNSA come from the germline V gene. The CDR3 loop reads CASSRGLAGGVHEQFF. The CDR3 nucleotides are TGTGCCAGCAGCAGGGGACTAGCGGGGGGCGTACATGAGCAGTTCTTC. Full variable domain (rest looked up from reference TRBV7-2 and TRBJ2-1): GAGVSQSPSNKVTEKGKDVELRCDPISGHTALYWYRQSLGQGLEFLIYFQGNSAPDKSGLPSDRFSAERTGGSVSTLTIQRTQQEDSAVYLCASSRGLAGGVHEQFFGPGTRLTVL.

This clone was observed a few times. The genes are TRBV2 and TRBJ1-1; D remains unclear. Germline CDR1 reads SNHLY; CDR2 reads FYNNEI. The CDR3 is made up of 14 amino acids. V lost 6 bases to trimming and J lost 0 bases, with 11 bases between them. The DNA for the CDR3 is TGTGCCAGCAGCCGACTACAGATGAACACTGAAGCTTTCTTT. Protein product: CASSRLQMNTEAFF.

CDR3 nucleotide sequence: TGTGCCAGCAGCTCGGGACAGGGAATAAACTATGGCTACACCTTC. Protein product: CASSSGQGINYGYTF. V gene TRBV11-1 combines with J gene TRBJ1-2, with 9 bases identical to TRBD1. V lost 4 bases to trimming and J lost 2 bases; unmatched junction nucleotides: 5. Per the germline V gene, CDR1 is SGHAT and CDR2 is FQDESV (reference sequence). CDR3 size: 15 residues.

This clone was seen more than once but under ten times. This chain links TRBV19 with TRBJ2-3, with 9 positions matching TRBD1. This CDR3 has 14 residues. The V segment lost 7 bases and the J segment 3 bases; nucleotides outside the gene matches: 5. Germline lookup yields CDR1 LNHDA and CDR2 SQIVND (reference sequence). The CDR3 bases are TGTGCCAGTACCACGGGACAGGGTACAGATACGCAGTATTTT. As protein: CASTTGQGTDTQYF. Filled out from reference TRBV19 and TRBJ2-3, the complete variable domain reads DGGITQSPKYLFRKEGQNVTLSCEQNLNHDAMYWYRQDPGQGLRLIYYSQIVNDFQKGDIAEGYSVSREKKESFPLTVTSAQKNPTAFYLCASTTGQGTDTQYFGPGTRLTVL.

V usage is TRBV27 and J usage is TRBJ2-5, with D perhaps TRBD2 (6 bases). The germline V gene encodes CDR1 MNHEY and CDR2 SMNVEV (reference sequence). V lost 5 bases and J 2 bases, leaving 18 bases between the germline ends. This CDR3 contains 16 residues. The DNA for the CDR3 is TGTGCCAGCAGTCCCCGGGACTTTACGTGGCAAGAGACCCAGTACTTC. Encoded protein: CASSPRDFTWQETQYF.